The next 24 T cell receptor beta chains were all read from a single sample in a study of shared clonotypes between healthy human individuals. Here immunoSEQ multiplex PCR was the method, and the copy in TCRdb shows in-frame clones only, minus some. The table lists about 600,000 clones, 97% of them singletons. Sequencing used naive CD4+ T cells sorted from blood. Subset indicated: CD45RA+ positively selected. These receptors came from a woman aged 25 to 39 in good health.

The CDR3 DNA sequence: TGTGCCAGCAGACCTCTGGACAGGGGTTTCCAACTCGAGCAGTACTTC. It translates to CASRPLDRGFQLEQYF. The V and J genes are TRBV7-9 and TRBJ2-7, with TRBD1 matching over 9 bases. The CDR3 runs 16 residues. Germline-derived CDR1 and CDR2 are SEHNR and FQNEAQ (reference sequence). V shed 6 bases, J shed 6 bases, and the junction held 15 bases outside the gene matches.

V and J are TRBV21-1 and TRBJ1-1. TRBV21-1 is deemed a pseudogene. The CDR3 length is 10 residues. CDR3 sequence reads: CASSKGKAFF. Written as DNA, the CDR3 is TGTGCCAGCAGCAAGGGTAAAGCTTTCTTT.

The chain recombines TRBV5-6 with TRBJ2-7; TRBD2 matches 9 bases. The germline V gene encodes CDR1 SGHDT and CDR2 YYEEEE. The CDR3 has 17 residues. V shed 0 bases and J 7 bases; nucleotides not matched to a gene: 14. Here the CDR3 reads CASSLAMLAGDPEEQYF. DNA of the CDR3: TGTGCCAGCAGCTTGGCTATGTTAGCGGGAGACCCGGAAGAGCAGTACTTC. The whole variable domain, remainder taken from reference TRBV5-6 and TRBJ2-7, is DAGVTQSPTHLIKTRGQQVTLRCSPKSGHDTVSWYQQALGQGPQFIFQYYEEEERQRGNFPDRFSGHQFPNYSSELNVNALLLGDSALYLCASSLAMLAGDPEEQYFGPGTRLTVT.

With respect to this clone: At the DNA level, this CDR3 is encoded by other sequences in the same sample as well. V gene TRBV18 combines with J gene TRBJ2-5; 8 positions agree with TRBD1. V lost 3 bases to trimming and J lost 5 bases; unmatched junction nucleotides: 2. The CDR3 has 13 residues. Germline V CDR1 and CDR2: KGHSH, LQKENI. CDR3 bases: TGTGCCAGCTCACCTCAGGGGGCGGAGACCCAGTACTTC. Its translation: CASSPQGAETQYF. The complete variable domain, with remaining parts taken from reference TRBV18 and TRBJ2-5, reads NAGVMQNPRHLVRRRGQEARLRCSPMKGHSHVYWYRQLPEEGLKFMVYLQKENIIDESGMPKERFSAEFPKEGPSILRIQQVVRGDSAAYFCASSPQGAETQYFGPGTRLLVL.

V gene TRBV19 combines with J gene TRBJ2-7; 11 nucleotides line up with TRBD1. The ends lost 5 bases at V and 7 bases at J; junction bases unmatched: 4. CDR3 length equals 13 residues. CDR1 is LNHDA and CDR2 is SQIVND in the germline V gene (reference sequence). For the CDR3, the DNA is TGTGCCAGTAGTGGACAGGGGGCAAGGGAGCAGTACTTC. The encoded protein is CASSGQGAREQYF.

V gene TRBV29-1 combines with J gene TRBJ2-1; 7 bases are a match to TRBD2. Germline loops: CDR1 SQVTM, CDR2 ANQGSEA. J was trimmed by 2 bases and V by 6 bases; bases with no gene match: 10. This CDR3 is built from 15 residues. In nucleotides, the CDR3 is TGCAGCGTACGATCCAATCTAGCGGCCTACAATGAGCAGTTCTTC. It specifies CSVRSNLAAYNEQFF.

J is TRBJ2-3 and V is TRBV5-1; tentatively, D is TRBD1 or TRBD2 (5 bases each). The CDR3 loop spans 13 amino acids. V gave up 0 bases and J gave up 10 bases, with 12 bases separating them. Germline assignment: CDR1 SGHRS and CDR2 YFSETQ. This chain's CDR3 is CASSLATRGAQYF. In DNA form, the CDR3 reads TGCGCCAGCAGCTTGGCTACTAGGGGTGCGCAGTATTTT.

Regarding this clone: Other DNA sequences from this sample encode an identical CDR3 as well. The CDR3 is CASSLGLAGEGEQYF. CDR3 DNA sequence: TGCGCCAGCAGCTTGGGGCTAGCGGGAGAGGGGGAGCAGTACTTC. V usage is TRBV5-1 and J usage is TRBJ2-7; TRBD2 matches at 10 bases. This CDR3 has 15 residues. Trimming took 0 bases from V and 7 from J; bases not matched to a gene: 7. Per germline, CDR1 SGHRS and CDR2 YFSETQ.

CDR3: CASSQVATLDTDTQYF. DNA for the CDR3: TGCGCCAGCAGCCAAGTAGCCACTCTAGACACAGATACGCAGTATTTT. The chain employs TRBV4-1 and TRBJ2-3, with D uncertain. V was clipped by 1 base and J by 2 bases, with 13 bases between them. This CDR3 spans 16 amino acids. Germline CDR1 and CDR2: MGHRA and YSYEKL.

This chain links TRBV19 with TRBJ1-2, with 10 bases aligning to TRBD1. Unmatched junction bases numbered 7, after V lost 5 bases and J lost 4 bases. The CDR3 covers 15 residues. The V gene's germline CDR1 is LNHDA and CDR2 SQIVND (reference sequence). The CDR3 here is CASSPAGQGSYGYTF. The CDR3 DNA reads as TGTGCCAGTAGTCCCGCGGGACAGGGGAGCTATGGCTACACCTTC. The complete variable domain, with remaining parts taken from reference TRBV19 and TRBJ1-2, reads DGGITQSPKYLFRKEGQNVTLSCEQNLNHDAMYWYRQDPGQGLRLIYYSQIVNDFQKGDIAEGYSVSREKKESFPLTVTSAQKNPTAFYLCASSPAGQGSYGYTFGSGTRLTVV.

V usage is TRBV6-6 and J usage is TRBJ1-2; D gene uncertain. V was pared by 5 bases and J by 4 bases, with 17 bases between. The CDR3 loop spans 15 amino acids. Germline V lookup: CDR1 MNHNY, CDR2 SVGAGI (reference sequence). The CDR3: CASSQLGVAPYGYTF. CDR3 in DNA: TGTGCCAGCAGTCAGTTGGGCGTTGCCCCCTATGGCTACACCTTC.

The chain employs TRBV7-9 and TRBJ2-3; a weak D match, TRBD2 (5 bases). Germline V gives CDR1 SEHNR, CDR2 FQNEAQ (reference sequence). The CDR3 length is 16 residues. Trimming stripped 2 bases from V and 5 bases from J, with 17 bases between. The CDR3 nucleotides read TGTGCCAGCAGCTTAATCGTCGGCGGGCGAGTAGATACGCAGTATTTT. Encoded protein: CASSLIVGGRVDTQYF.

This CDR3 is CASSSRDRARETQYF. The CDR3 DNA is TGTGCCAGCAGCTCCCGGGACCGAGCCAGGGAGACCCAGTACTTC. The chain has TRBV7-9 and TRBJ2-5, with D perhaps TRBD1 or TRBD2 (5 bases each). There are 15 residues in the CDR3. Trimming removed 4 bases from V and 5 bases from J, with 17 bases in between. Germline V lookup: CDR1 SEHNR, CDR2 FQNEAQ (reference sequence). Looking up the rest from reference TRBV7-9 and TRBJ2-5 gives the full variable domain: DTGVSQNPRHKITKRGQNVTFRCDPISEHNRLYWYRQTLGQGPEFLTYFQNEAQLEKSRLLSDRFSAERPKGSFSTLEIQRTEQGDSAMYLCASSSRDRARETQYFGPGTRLLVL.

The chain's CDR3 is CASFTGGASTDTQYF. CDR3 nucleotide sequence: TGTGCCAGCTTTACGGGGGGGGCGAGCACAGATACGCAGTATTTT. The V call is TRBV28, the J call TRBJ2-3; 8 positions match TRBD2. The CDR3 has 15 amino acids. J lost 0 bases, V lost 8 bases, and 7 bases had no gene match. Germline assignment: CDR1 MDHEN and CDR2 SYDVKM.

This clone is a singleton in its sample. In DNA form, the CDR3 reads TGTGCCAGCAGCTTACAGGACGGGAACACTGAAGCTTTCTTT. Encoded protein: CASSLQDGNTEAFF. This chain connects TRBV7-9 to TRBJ1-1; D gene ambiguous. The V end was cut by 2 bases, the J end by 1 base, with 8 bases between. This CDR3 spans 14 amino acids. The germline CDR1 and CDR2 sequences are SEHNR and FQNEAQ (reference sequence). Looking up the rest from reference TRBV7-9 and TRBJ1-1 gives the full variable domain: DTGVSQNPRHKITKRGQNVTFRCDPISEHNRLYWYRQTLGQGPEFLTYFQNEAQLEKSRLLSDRFSAERPKGSFSTLEIQRTEQGDSAMYLCASSLQDGNTEAFFGQGTRLTVV.

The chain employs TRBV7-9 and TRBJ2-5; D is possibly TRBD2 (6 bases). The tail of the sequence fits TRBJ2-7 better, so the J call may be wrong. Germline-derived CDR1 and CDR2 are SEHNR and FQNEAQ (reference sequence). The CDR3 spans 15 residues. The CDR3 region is CASSLMDGGRSEQYF. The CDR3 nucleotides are TGTGCCAGCAGCTTAATGGACGGAGGGAGAAGCGAGCAGTACTTC.

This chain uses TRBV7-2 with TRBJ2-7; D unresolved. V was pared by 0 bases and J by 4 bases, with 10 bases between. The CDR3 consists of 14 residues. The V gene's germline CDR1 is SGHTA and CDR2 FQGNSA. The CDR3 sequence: CASSLAGSEYEQYF. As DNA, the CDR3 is TGTGCCAGCAGCTTAGCAGGTTCCGAGTACGAGCAGTACTTC. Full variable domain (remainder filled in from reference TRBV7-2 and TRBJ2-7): GAGVSQSPSNKVTEKGKDVELRCDPISGHTALYWYRQSLGQGLEFLIYFQGNSAPDKSGLPSDRFSAERTGGSVSTLTIQRTQQEDSAVYLCASSLAGSEYEQYFGPGTRLTVT.

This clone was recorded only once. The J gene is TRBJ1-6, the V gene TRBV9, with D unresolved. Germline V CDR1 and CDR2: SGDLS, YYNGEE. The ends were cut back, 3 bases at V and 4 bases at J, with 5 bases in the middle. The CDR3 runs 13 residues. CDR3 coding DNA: TGTGCCAGCAGCGAACGGTATAATTCACCCCTCCACTTT. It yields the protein CASSERYNSPLHF.

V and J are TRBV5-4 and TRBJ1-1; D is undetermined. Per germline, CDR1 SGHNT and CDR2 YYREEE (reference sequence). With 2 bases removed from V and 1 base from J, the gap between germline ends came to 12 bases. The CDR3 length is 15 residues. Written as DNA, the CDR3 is TGTGCCAGCAGCTTAAATGGAGGGCAGAACACTGAAGCTTTCTTT. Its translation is CASSLNGGQNTEAFF. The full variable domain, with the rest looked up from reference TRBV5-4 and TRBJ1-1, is ETGVTQSPTHLIKTRGQQVTLRCSSQSGHNTVSWYQQALGQGPQFIFQYYREEENGRGNFPPRFSGLQFPNYSSELNVNALELDDSALYLCASSLNGGQNTEAFFGQGTRLTVV.

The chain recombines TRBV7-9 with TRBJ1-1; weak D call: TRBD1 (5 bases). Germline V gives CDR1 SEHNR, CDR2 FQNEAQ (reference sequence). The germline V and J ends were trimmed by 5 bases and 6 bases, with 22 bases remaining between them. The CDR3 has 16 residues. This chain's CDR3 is CASSRNSGTPNPEAFF. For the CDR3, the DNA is TGTGCCAGCAGCCGCAACTCCGGGACGCCGAATCCTGAAGCTTTCTTT. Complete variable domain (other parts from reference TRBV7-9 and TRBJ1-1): DTGVSQNPRHKITKRGQNVTFRCDPISEHNRLYWYRQTLGQGPEFLTYFQNEAQLEKSRLLSDRFSAERPKGSFSTLEIQRTEQGDSAMYLCASSRNSGTPNPEAFFGQGTRLTVV.

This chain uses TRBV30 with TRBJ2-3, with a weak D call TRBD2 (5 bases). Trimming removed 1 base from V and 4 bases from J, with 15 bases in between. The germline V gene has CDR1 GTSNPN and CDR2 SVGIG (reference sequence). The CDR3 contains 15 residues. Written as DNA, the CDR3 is TGTGCCTGGAGTGCACACATGGGAGTGGCAGATACGCAGTATTTT. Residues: CAWSAHMGVADTQYF.

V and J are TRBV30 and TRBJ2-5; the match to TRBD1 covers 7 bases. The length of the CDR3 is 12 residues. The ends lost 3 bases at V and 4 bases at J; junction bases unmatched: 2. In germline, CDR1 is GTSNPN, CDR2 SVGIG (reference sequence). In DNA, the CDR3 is TGTGCCTGGAGCCCAGGGGGAGAGACCCAGTACTTC. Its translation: CAWSPGGETQYF.

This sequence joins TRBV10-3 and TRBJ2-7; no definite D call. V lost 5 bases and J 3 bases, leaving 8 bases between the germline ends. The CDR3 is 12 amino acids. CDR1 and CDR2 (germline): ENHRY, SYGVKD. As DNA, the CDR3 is TGTGCCATCAGTTACCAAGACTACGAGCAGTACTTC. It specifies CAISYQDYEQYF.

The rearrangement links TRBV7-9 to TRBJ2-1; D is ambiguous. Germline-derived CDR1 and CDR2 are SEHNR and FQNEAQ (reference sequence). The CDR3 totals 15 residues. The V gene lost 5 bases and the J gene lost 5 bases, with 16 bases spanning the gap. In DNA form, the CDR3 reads TGTGCCAGCAGCCTAAGCGAGGAGATAAACAATGAGCAGTTCTTC. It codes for CASSLSEEINNEQFF.